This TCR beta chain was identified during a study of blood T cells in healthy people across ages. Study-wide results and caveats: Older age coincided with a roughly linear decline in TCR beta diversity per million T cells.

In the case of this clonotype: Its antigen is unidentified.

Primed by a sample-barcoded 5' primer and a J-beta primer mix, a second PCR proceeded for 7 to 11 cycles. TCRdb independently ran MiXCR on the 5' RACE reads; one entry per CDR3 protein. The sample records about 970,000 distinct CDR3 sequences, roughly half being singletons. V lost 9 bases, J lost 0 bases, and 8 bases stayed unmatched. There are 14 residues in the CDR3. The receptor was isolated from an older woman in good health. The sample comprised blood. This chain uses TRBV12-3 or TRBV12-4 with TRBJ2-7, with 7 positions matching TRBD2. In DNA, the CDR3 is TGTGCCAGTAGTATGAGCGGGGACTCCTACGAGCAGTACTTC. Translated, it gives CASSMSGDSYEQYF.